A selection of T cell receptor beta chains follows, all from one sample in a study of blood T cell repertoires in COVID-19. Data came from immunoSEQ multiplex PCR; TCRdb stores just in-frame clones and leaves some out. The sample includes approximately 400,000 clones, about 87% of them seen just once. The sequencing input was PBMCs or T cells enriched from blood (not recorded which). All receptors derive from a young man who had recovered from COVID-19. Each CDR3 is given without its conserved first and last residue. The order of the fields is V gene, J gene, CDR3 protein.

v_call: TRBV27; j_call: TRBJ2-7; cdr3_aa: ASSLGTNYEQY
v_call: TRBV9; j_call: TRBJ2-7; cdr3_aa: ASSPGTATYEQY
v_call: TRBV19; j_call: TRBJ2-7; cdr3_aa: ASSTRTGEYEQY
v_call: TRBV4-1; j_call: TRBJ1-5; cdr3_aa: ASSQGFPGVSNQPQH
v_call: TRBV20-1; j_call: TRBJ2-1; cdr3_aa: SAPSGGEQF
v_call: TRBV9; j_call: TRBJ1-1; cdr3_aa: ASSVTGGGGTEAF
v_call: TRBV6-5; j_call: TRBJ2-1; cdr3_aa: ASSYSRRVYYNEQF
v_call: TRBV11-2; j_call: TRBJ2-7; cdr3_aa: ASSRDRGSYEQY
v_call: TRBV28; j_call: TRBJ1-3; cdr3_aa: ASSSGGAPGNTIY
v_call: TRBV7-3; j_call: TRBJ2-1; cdr3_aa: ASSQPGSGGNEQF
v_call: TRBV7-9; j_call: TRBJ1-6; cdr3_aa: ASSQGTDNSPLH
v_call: TRBV3-1/TRBV3-2; j_call: TRBJ2-3; cdr3_aa: ASSQDRSIQGDGLADTQY
v_call: TRBV3-1/TRBV3-2; j_call: TRBJ1-2; cdr3_aa: ASSHGQPLGYT
v_call: TRBV29-1; j_call: TRBJ2-7; cdr3_aa: SVGTDYEQY
v_call: TRBV6-5; j_call: TRBJ2-1; cdr3_aa: ASGTPGQGYNEQF
v_call: TRBV6-6; j_call: TRBJ1-5; cdr3_aa: ASRQFAQPQH
v_call: TRBV4-2; j_call: TRBJ2-2; cdr3_aa: ASSQRGLAGTYTGELF
v_call: TRBV3-1/TRBV3-2; j_call: TRBJ2-2; cdr3_aa: ASSHRQGNTGELF
v_call: TRBV15; j_call: TRBJ2-5; cdr3_aa: ATSRGGGVVETQY
v_call: TRBV19; j_call: TRBJ2-5; cdr3_aa: ASSNRGRAAQETQY
v_call: TRBV30; j_call: TRBJ2-7; cdr3_aa: AWADRDSYEQY
v_call: TRBV6-5; j_call: TRBJ2-2; cdr3_aa: ASSYGAEKLF
v_call: TRBV20-1; j_call: TRBJ1-1; cdr3_aa: SASVGTLNTEAF
v_call: TRBV7-9; j_call: TRBJ1-3; cdr3_aa: ASSLRSGVLSGNTIY
v_call: TRBV10-3; j_call: TRBJ2-5; cdr3_aa: AISESQGAGETQY
v_call: TRBV11-2; j_call: TRBJ2-1; cdr3_aa: ASSYVASLNEQF
v_call: TRBV5-4; j_call: TRBJ2-7; cdr3_aa: ASSGDSIYEQY
v_call: TRBV6-5; j_call: TRBJ1-2; cdr3_aa: ASSFDREYGYT
v_call: TRBV24-1; j_call: TRBJ1-1; cdr3_aa: ATSEPGTPNTEAF